The 32 T cell receptor beta chains below all came from one sample that was sequenced in a study of T cells after yellow fever vaccination. Each CDR3 protein is one row after TCRdb ran MiXCR on the 5' RACE reads. The sample comprises approximately 550,000 distinct CDR3 sequences, under 25% of which are singletons, and approximately 14% rests with the top ten. The specimen comprised PBMCs, sampled 15 days after the yellow fever booster vaccination. These receptors were collected from a man between 25 and 39 years old who received the YFV17D yellow fever vaccine.

The chain couples TRBV24-1 to TRBJ2-7, with D possibly matching TRBD2 (6 bases). This CDR3 region has 13 residues. Germline V gene sequence: CDR1 KGHDR, CDR2 SFDVKD. The V end lost 9 bases, the J end lost 4 bases, and 15 bases lay between the germline ends. CDR3 DNA sequence: TGTGCCACCGGGGGGACGGGTCGATACGAGCAGTACTTC. Its translation is CATGGTGRYEQYF.

The chain employs TRBV4-2 and TRBJ1-5; a weak D match, TRBD1 (5 bases). Trimming stripped 4 bases from V and 0 bases from J, with 16 bases between. This CDR3 has 17 residues. The germline V gene has CDR1 LGHNA and CDR2 YNFKEQ. CDR3 amino acids: CASSPPGGAFSNQPQHF. In DNA, the CDR3 is TGTGCCAGCAGCCCCCCGGGAGGGGCTTTTAGCAATCAGCCCCAGCATTTT.

This clonotype was counted between two and nine times. CDR3 sequence (DNA): TGCAGTGCTAGAGGTGGGCGGGAGAGCCCCTACGAGCAGTACTTC. Protein product: CSARGGRESPYEQYF. The chain has TRBV20-1 and TRBJ2-7; 7 nucleotides match TRBD2. The CDR3 runs 15 residues. J was trimmed by 2 bases and V by 1 base; bases with no gene match: 8. Germline V gives CDR1 DFQATT, CDR2 SNEGSKA (reference sequence).

The chain has TRBV5-1 and TRBJ2-1, with 10 bases identical to TRBD2. CDR1 SGHRS and CDR2 YFSETQ come from the germline V gene. The CDR3 consists of 16 residues. Trimming removed 3 bases from V and 3 bases from J; junction bases left unmatched: 6. The CDR3 loop is CASSSLAGVGYNEQFF. The CDR3 coding sequence is TGCGCCAGCAGCTCCCTAGCGGGAGTGGGCTACAATGAGCAGTTCTTC.

This clonotype has a count of ten or more. The rearrangement links TRBV7-2 to TRBJ2-7; D unclear. Germline-derived CDR1 and CDR2 are SGHTA and FQGNSA. The length of the CDR3 is 12 residues. V was shortened by 2 bases and J by 2 bases, with 4 bases between the two germline ends. DNA for the CDR3: TGTGCCAGCAGCTTATCGGCCTACGAGCAGTACTTC. This gives the protein CASSLSAYEQYF.

Only a few counts were recorded for this clonotype. This chain joins TRBV7-2 and TRBJ1-3, with a tentative D call TRBD1 (6 bases). Germline V CDR1 and CDR2: SGHTA, FQGNSA. Trimming took off 2 bases at V and 4 bases at J, with 12 bases between the two ends. The CDR3 covers 15 residues. DNA for the CDR3: TGTGCCAGCAGCTTACAGGGGAAGGGAGGAAACACCATATATTTT. Translated: CASSLQGKGGNTIYF.

This rearrangement joins TRBV5-1 to TRBJ2-1; D is unclear. Germline-derived CDR1 and CDR2 are SGHRS and YFSETQ. The CDR3 consists of 16 residues. The germline V and J ends were trimmed by 0 bases and 6 bases, with 16 bases remaining between them. The CDR3 DNA sequence: TGCGCCAGCAGCTTGGTGCTGGGCCGGCACTCCAATGAGCAGTTCTTC. This sequence encodes CASSLVLGRHSNEQFF. Full variable domain (remainder filled in from reference TRBV5-1 and TRBJ2-1): KAGVTQTPRYLIKTRGQQVTLSCSPISGHRSVSWYQQTPGQGLQFLFEYFSETQRNKGNFPGRFSGRQFSNSRSEMNVSTLELGDSALYLCASSLVLGRHSNEQFFGPGTRLTVL.

In DNA form, the CDR3 reads TGTGCCAGCAGTTCGCGGAATTACTACGAGCAGTACTTC. It yields the protein CASSSRNYYEQYF. The chain combines TRBV27 with TRBJ2-7; no definite D call. There are 13 residues in the CDR3. The V end was cut by 4 bases, the J end by 3 bases, with 10 bases between. Germline values: CDR1 MNHEY, CDR2 SMNVEV (reference sequence).

This CDR3 reads CASSPSLGHTFRSYNEQFF. CDR3 coding DNA: TGTGCCAGCAGCCCGTCCCTAGGCCATACCTTTAGGTCCTACAATGAGCAGTTCTTC. The rearrangement joins TRBV7-3 to TRBJ2-1; no clear D gene. Trimming left V 5 bases short and J 1 base short, with 24 bases between. Germline loops: CDR1 SGHTA, CDR2 FQGTGA. This CDR3 comprises 19 residues.

The CDR3 coding sequence is TGTGCCAGCAGCTTGATGCTAGCGGCTCCACAAGGCGTAGAGACCCAGTACTTC. Translation: CASSLMLAAPQGVETQYF. The chain combines TRBV5-6 with TRBJ2-5, with 7 bases that match TRBD2. The CDR3 contains 18 residues. The V segment lost 1 base and the J segment 4 bases; nucleotides outside the gene matches: 16. Germline V gene sequence: CDR1 SGHDT, CDR2 YYEEEE.

V usage is TRBV20-1 and J usage is TRBJ2-1; 8 bases line up with TRBD2. J was trimmed by 6 bases and V by 4 bases; bases with no gene match: 8. Germline lookup yields CDR1 DFQATT and CDR2 SNEGSKA (reference sequence). CDR3 size: 14 residues. As DNA, the CDR3 is TGCAGTGCTAAAATACTAGCGGTATTCAATGAGCAGTTCTTC. It specifies CSAKILAVFNEQFF.

This clonotype was observed a handful of times. The chain carries TRBV20-1 and TRBJ2-7; D perhaps matches TRBD2 (6 bases). Germline V gene data show CDR1 as DFQATT and CDR2 as SNEGSKA (reference sequence). Trimming removed 6 bases from V and 5 bases from J, with 23 bases in between. There are 15 residues in the CDR3. This CDR3 is CSARVKGLLRDEQYF. As DNA, the CDR3 is TGCAGTGCCCGCGTGAAGGGACTCCTAAGGGACGAGCAGTACTTC.

There are a few counts of this clonotype. The J gene is TRBJ2-7, the V gene TRBV7-2, with TRBD1 matching over 9 bases. With V trimmed by 5 bases and J by 2 bases, 4 bases remained unmatched. The V gene's germline CDR1 is SGHTA and CDR2 FQGNSA. The CDR3 is made up of 14 amino acids. CDR3 sequence (DNA): TGTGCCAGCAGCCACGACAGGGGGGCCTACGAGCAGTACTTC. Translated: CASSHDRGAYEQYF. The whole variable domain, filled in from reference TRBV7-2 and TRBJ2-7, reads GAGVSQSPSNKVTEKGKDVELRCDPISGHTALYWYRQSLGQGLEFLIYFQGNSAPDKSGLPSDRFSAERTGGSVSTLTIQRTQQEDSAVYLCASSHDRGAYEQYFGPGTRLTVT.

This clonotype was picked up a small number of times. The J gene is TRBJ2-1, the V gene TRBV28; the D gene is possibly TRBD2 (6 bases). V was cut by 4 bases and J by 1 base, with 32 bases left in between. CDR3 length equals 22 residues. Germline assignment: CDR1 MDHEN and CDR2 SYDVKM. The CDR3 reads CASSSQQEGGGKRKASYNEQFF. As DNA, the CDR3 is TGTGCCAGCAGTTCGCAACAGGAGGGTGGCGGGAAAAGGAAGGCGTCCTACAATGAGCAGTTCTTC.

The genes are TRBV7-9 and TRBJ2-3; D is undetermined. Per the germline V gene, CDR1 is SEHNR and CDR2 is FQNEAQ (reference sequence). V lost 5 bases and J 8 bases, leaving 8 bases between the germline ends. The CDR3 has 11 residues. CDR3 sequence: CASSPSGTQYF. The CDR3 coding sequence is TGTGCCAGCAGCCCCTCCGGTACGCAGTATTTT.

The chain employs TRBV20-1 and TRBJ2-5; TRBD2 aligns across 8 bases. Trimming took 6 bases from V and 9 from J; bases not matched to a gene: 12. The germline CDR1 and CDR2 sequences are DFQATT and SNEGSKA (reference sequence). CDR3 length equals 13 residues. The CDR3 loop reads CSATAGLGGAQYF. For the CDR3, the DNA is TGCAGTGCCACCGCGGGACTAGGCGGAGCCCAGTACTTC.

The CDR3 DNA reads TGTGCCAGCAGCCTGGACACAGGAATGGGCTACGAGCAGTACTTC. It codes for CASSLDTGMGYEQYF. The chain couples TRBV9 to TRBJ2-7, with D perhaps TRBD1 (5 bases). Trimming cost V 4 bases and J 3 bases, with 17 bases left between them. From germline, CDR1 is SGDLS and CDR2 YYNGEE. The CDR3 sequence is 15 residues long.

The chain couples TRBV27 to TRBJ1-2, with TRBD1 as a possible D gene (6 bases). The germline V gene encodes CDR1 MNHEY and CDR2 SMNVEV (reference sequence). The V gene lost 7 bases and the J gene lost 4 bases, with 19 bases spanning the gap. The CDR3 covers 15 residues. Here the CDR3 reads CASTQIGGIPYGYTF. The CDR3 region has the DNA TGTGCCAGCACCCAAATCGGGGGCATTCCCTATGGCTACACCTTC.

The chain is built from TRBV12-3 or TRBV12-4 and TRBJ2-1; 8 nucleotides line up with TRBD2. The CDR3 loop spans 15 amino acids. J lost 3 bases, V lost 6 bases, and 7 bases had no gene match. This CDR3 reads CASRSGTRLYNEQFF. DNA of the CDR3: TGTGCCAGCAGGTCCGGGACTAGACTCTACAATGAGCAGTTCTTC.

This chain connects TRBV6-5 to TRBJ1-2; 8 bases map to TRBD1. This CDR3 has 15 amino acids. The germline V gene encodes CDR1 MNHEY and CDR2 SVGAGI. The V and J ends lost 0 bases and 6 bases, in that order; junction bases with no gene match: 6. This CDR3 is CASSYSTGVLDGYTF. CDR3 nucleotides: TGTGCCAGCAGTTACTCGACAGGGGTTCTGGATGGCTACACCTTC.

The rearrangement links TRBV28 to TRBJ2-1, with 14 bases identical to TRBD2. Trimming took 5 bases from V and 9 from J; bases not matched to a gene: 9. This CDR3 comprises 16 residues. Germline V gene sequence: CDR1 MDHEN, CDR2 SYDVKM. CDR3 nucleotides: TGTGCCAGCAGTCCCGGAGGGACTAGCGGGAGATTTGAGCAGTTCTTC. This codes for CASSPGGTSGRFEQFF.

The gene calls are TRBV7-2 and TRBJ2-1, with D uncertain. Trimming shortened V by 4 bases and J by 6 bases, and 13 bases separated the two germline ends. Per germline, CDR1 SGHTA and CDR2 FQGNSA. The CDR3 is made up of 14 amino acids. The CDR3 DNA reads TGTGCCAGCAGCTCTATCACGGCGGTCAATGAGCAGTTCTTC. Its translation: CASSSITAVNEQFF.

There are a few counts of this clonotype. The CDR3 protein is CASSQDVGTGTYEQYF. CDR3 DNA sequence: TGCGCCAGCAGCCAAGATGTGGGGACAGGAACCTACGAGCAGTACTTC. The genes are TRBV4-3 and TRBJ2-7, with TRBD1 matching 8 bases. Trimming cost V 0 bases and J 2 bases; bases outside gene matches: 6. The CDR3 loop spans 16 amino acids. Germline CDR1 is LGHNA and CDR2 is YSLEER.

The chain uses TRBV24-1 and TRBJ2-1; 13 bases are shared with TRBD2. V was pared by 3 bases and J by 5 bases, with 3 bases of the junction left unmatched. From germline, CDR1 is KGHDR and CDR2 SFDVKD. This CDR3 contains 16 residues. The CDR3 DNA reads as TGTGCCACCAGTGATCTCGGACTAGCGGGAGACAATGAGCAGTTCTTC. Translated, it gives CATSDLGLAGDNEQFF.

This clonotype was seen a handful of times. This chain joins TRBV6-1 and TRBJ2-3; tentatively, D is TRBD1 (6 bases). Germline-derived CDR1 and CDR2 are MNHNS and SASEGT. The CDR3 extends over 14 amino acids. The V end lost 5 bases, the J end lost 4 bases, and 13 bases lay between the germline ends. CDR3 DNA sequence: TGTGCCAGCAGTCAGGGGCGAGGGGCAGATACGCAGTATTTT. It encodes CASSQGRGADTQYF.

This clonotype has more than one count but fewer than ten. V and J are TRBV6-5 and TRBJ2-7; a possible D gene is TRBD1 (6 bases). The CDR3 loop spans 14 amino acids. Germline CDR1 is MNHEY and CDR2 is SVGAGI. V lost 4 bases and J 2 bases, leaving 12 bases between the germline ends. CDR3 nucleotide sequence: TGTGCCAGCAGTTGGGGACAACAGCCCTACGAGCAGTACTTC. It translates to CASSWGQQPYEQYF.

This chain uses TRBV3-1 with TRBJ2-3; 10 bases are a match to TRBD2. The germline V gene has CDR1 LGHDT and CDR2 YNNKEL (reference sequence). The V and J ends lost 0 bases and 3 bases, in that order; junction bases with no gene match: 3. The CDR3 is 16 amino acids. The CDR3 nucleotides are TGTGCCAGCAGCCAAGAGGGACTAGCGATGACAGATACGCAGTATTTT. It translates to CASSQEGLAMTDTQYF.

The chain employs TRBV6-5 and TRBJ1-4, with D possibly being TRBD1 (6 bases). The CDR3 has 14 amino acids. The germline CDR1 and CDR2 sequences are MNHEY and SVGAGI. V lost 3 bases, J lost 7 bases, and 12 bases lay in between. The CDR3 bases are TGTGCCAGCAGTTATGTAGGACAGAGTGAAAAACTGTTTTTT. This gives the protein CASSYVGQSEKLFF.

The rearrangement joins TRBV5-1 to TRBJ2-1; 14 nucleotides line up with TRBD2. Trimming took 4 bases from V and 5 from J; bases not matched to a gene: 5. The CDR3 runs to 16 residues. Germline V gene lookup returns CDR1 SGHRS and CDR2 YFSETQ. CDR3 residues: CASSGLAGGGHNEQFF. DNA for the CDR3: TGCGCCAGCAGCGGACTAGCGGGAGGTGGGCACAATGAGCAGTTCTTC.

This chain links TRBV24-1 with TRBJ2-5, with 10 nucleotides matching TRBD1. The trim removed 4 bases at V and 5 bases at J, leaving 6 bases unmatched. The CDR3 loop spans 15 amino acids. Germline lookup yields CDR1 KGHDR and CDR2 SFDVKD. CDR3 sequence reads: CATSDSGTGAETQYF. CDR3 nucleotide sequence: TGTGCCACCAGTGACTCCGGGACAGGGGCTGAGACCCAGTACTTC.

This chain joins TRBV7-8 and TRBJ2-1, with D perhaps being TRBD1 or TRBD2 (5 bases each). V was cut by 4 bases and J by 5 bases, with 24 bases left in between. The CDR3 is made up of 18 amino acids. Germline loops: CDR1 SGHVS, CDR2 FQNEAQ. CDR3 nucleotides: TGTGCCAGCAGCTCCGGACTGGGGGTCTCGTTAAGAGACAATGAGCAGTTCTTC. This translates into CASSSGLGVSLRDNEQFF.

This clonotype was recorded at least ten times. The chain recombines TRBV5-1 with TRBJ2-3; D is unresolved. Trimming removed 7 bases at V and 0 bases at J, with 12 bases between. This CDR3 contains 14 residues. CDR1 is SGHRS, CDR2 YFSETQ, per germline. The CDR3 here is CASGEQRSTDTQYF. The CDR3 coding sequence is TGCGCCAGCGGGGAACAGAGAAGCACAGATACGCAGTATTTT. The entire variable domain, with the rest obtained from reference TRBV5-1 and TRBJ2-3, is as follows: KAGVTQTPRYLIKTRGQQVTLSCSPISGHRSVSWYQQTPGQGLQFLFEYFSETQRNKGNFPGRFSGRQFSNSRSEMNVSTLELGDSALYLCASGEQRSTDTQYFGPGTRLTVL.